The entry that follows covers one TCR beta chain sequence. The junction shows a germline mismatch at one end, possibly a read error. With random hexamers, roughly 0.45 to 1 ug RNA was reverse transcribed. Across 54 Vbeta and 13 Jbeta, TCR beta CDR3 was amplified with immunoSEQ multiplex PCR. MiXCR was run by TCRdb on the immunoSEQ multiplex PCR reads, yielding one entry per CDR3 protein. The sample holds approximately 220,000 distinct CDR3 sequences, 92% seen once. The sample comes from a study of CD8 T cells in Susac syndrome. While CD8+ and CD4+ T cells were isolated negatively, TEMRA cells were enriched by FACS. The sequenced sample consisted of CD8+ T cells from PBMCs. The receptor comes from a human donor with multiple sclerosis.

CDR3 loop: CASSLYSGTEQYF. CDR3 DNA: TGTGCTAGCAGCTTATACTCCGGTACCGAGCAGTACTTC. This chain uses TRBV7-7 with TRBJ2-7; D gene ambiguous. The CDR3 spans 13 residues. Germline lookup yields CDR1 SSHAT and CDR2 FNYEAQ (reference sequence).